This T cell receptor beta chain was obtained from a study of blood T cell repertoires in COVID-19. In the study overall: Donors in the United States, Italy and Spain gave samples during acute or convalescent COVID-19. PBMCs, B-cell-depleted T cells, or T cells provided the cDNA or gDNA that made up the material.

Trimming cost V 5 bases and J 4 bases; bases outside gene matches: 8. Germline V gene data show CDR1 as MNHEY and CDR2 as SMNVEV (reference sequence). This CDR3 region has 15 residues. This clone turned up a few times. TCRdb's copy holds only in-frame clones and misses some; the assay was immunoSEQ multiplex PCR. The repertoire holds under 200,000 clones, with roughly 88% as singletons. V usage is TRBV27 and J usage is TRBJ2-1, with 7 nucleotides matching TRBD1. Sequenced: peripheral blood. This receptor was identified in a woman aged 55-69 years with acute or convalescent COVID-19. The CDR3 DNA sequence: TGTGCCAGCAGTCCCCGGGACAGAGCTTACAATGAGCAGTTCTTC. Translated: CASSPRDRAYNEQFF.